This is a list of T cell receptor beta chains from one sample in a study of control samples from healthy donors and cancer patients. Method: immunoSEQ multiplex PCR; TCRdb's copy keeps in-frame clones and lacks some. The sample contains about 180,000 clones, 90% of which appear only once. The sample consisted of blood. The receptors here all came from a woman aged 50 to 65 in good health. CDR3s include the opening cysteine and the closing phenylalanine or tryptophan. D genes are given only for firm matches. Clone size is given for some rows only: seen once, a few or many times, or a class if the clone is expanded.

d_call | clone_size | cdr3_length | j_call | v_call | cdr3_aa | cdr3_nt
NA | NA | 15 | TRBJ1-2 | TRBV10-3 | CAISVAAGANYGYTF | TGTGCCATCAGCGTCGCAGCGGGCGCTAACTATGGCTACACCTTC
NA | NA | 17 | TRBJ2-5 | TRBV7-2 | CASSYRYNAGARETQYF | TGTGCCAGCAGCTACCGATATAATGCAGGGGCGCGAGAGACCCAGTACTTC
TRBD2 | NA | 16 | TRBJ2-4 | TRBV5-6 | CASSSPGTIAKNIQYF | TGTGCCAGCAGCTCCCCCGGGACTATAGCCAAAAACATTCAGTACTTC
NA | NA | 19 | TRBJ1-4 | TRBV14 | CASSQDVTEESATNEKLFF | TGTGCCAGCAGCCAAGATGTCACAGAAGAAAGTGCAACTAATGAAAAACTGTTTTTT
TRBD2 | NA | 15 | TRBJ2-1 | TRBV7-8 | CASSSGTSEGNEQFF | TGTGCCAGCAGCTCCGGGACTAGCGAGGGCAATGAGCAGTTCTTC
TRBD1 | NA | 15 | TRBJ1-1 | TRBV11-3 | CASSPGGQGHTEAFF | TGTGCCAGCAGCCCAGGGGGACAGGGGCACACTGAAGCTTTCTTT
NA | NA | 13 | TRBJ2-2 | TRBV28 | CASSLPNTGELFF | TGTGCCAGCAGTTTACCGAACACCGGGGAGCTGTTTTTT
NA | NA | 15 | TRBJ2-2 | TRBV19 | CASSLGSWVAGELFF | TGTGCCAGTAGTCTGGGGAGTTGGGTGGCCGGGGAGCTGTTTTTT
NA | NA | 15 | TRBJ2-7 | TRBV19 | CASRTSGTGSYEQYF | TGTGCCAGTAGAACCTCCGGGACCGGCTCCTACGAGCAGTACTTC
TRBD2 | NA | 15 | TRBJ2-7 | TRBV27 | CASSSAPGGSYEQYF | TGTGCCAGCAGTTCCGCCCCGGGGGGGTCCTACGAGCAGTACTTC
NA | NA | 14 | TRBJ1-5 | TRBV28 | CASSSVGFGQPQHF | TGTGCCAGCAGTTCAGTGGGGTTCGGTCAGCCCCAGCATTTT
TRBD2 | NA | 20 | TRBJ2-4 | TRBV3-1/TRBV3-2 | CASSQPTLAGFSIAKNIQYF | TGTGCCAGCAGCCAACCGACCCTAGCGGGCTTTAGCATAGCCAAAAACATTCAGTACTTC
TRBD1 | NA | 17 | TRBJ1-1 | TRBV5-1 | CASSSNRGFSSNTEAFF | TGCGCCAGCAGCTCGAACAGGGGTTTCTCGTCGAACACTGAAGCTTTCTTT
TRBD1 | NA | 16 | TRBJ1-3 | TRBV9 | CASSLTQGISGNTIYF | TGTGCCAGCAGCCTGACACAGGGGATCTCTGGAAACACCATATATTTT
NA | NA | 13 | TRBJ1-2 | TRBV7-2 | CASSPQGNYGYTF | TGTGCCAGCAGCCCACAGGGAAACTATGGCTACACCTTC
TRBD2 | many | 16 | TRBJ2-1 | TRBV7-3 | CASSLTSGRVGNEQFF | TGTGCCAGCAGCTTAACTAGCGGGAGGGTGGGCAATGAGCAGTTCTTC
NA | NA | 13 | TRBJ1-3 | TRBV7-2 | CASSLVGLTTIYF | TGTGCCAGCAGCTTAGTGGGCTTAACGACCATATATTTT
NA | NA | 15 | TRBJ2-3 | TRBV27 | CASSLTGRSTDTQYF | TGTGCCAGCAGTTTAACAGGGCGGAGCACAGATACGCAGTATTTT
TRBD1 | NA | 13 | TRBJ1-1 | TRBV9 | CASSVVAGGAAFF | TGTGCCAGCAGCGTAGTGGCAGGGGGGGCAGCTTTCTTT
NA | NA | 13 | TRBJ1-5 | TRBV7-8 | CASSLGSDGAQHF | TGTGCCAGCAGCTTAGGTTCAGACGGGGCCCAGCATTTT
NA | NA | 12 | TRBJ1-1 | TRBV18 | CASSHPNTEAFF | TGTGCCAGCTCACACCCGAACACTGAAGCTTTCTTT
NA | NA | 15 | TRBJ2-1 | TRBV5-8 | CASSRDTSNYNEQFF | TGTGCCAGCAGCCGGGACACATCTAACTACAATGAGCAGTTCTTC
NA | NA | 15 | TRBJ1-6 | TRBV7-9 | CASTPGGSYNSPLHF | TGTGCCAGCACCCCGGGGGGCTCCTATAATTCACCCCTCCACTTT
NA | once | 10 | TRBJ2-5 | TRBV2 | CASREETQYF | TGTGCCAGCAGAGAAGAGACCCAGTACTTC
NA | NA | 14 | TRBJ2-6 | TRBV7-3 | CASSVGSGANVLTF | TGTGCCAGCAGCGTAGGATCTGGGGCCAACGTCCTGACTTTC
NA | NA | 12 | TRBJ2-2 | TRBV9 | CASSVDTGELFF | TGTGCCAGCAGCGTAGACACCGGGGAGCTGTTTTTT
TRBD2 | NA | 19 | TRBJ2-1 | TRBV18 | CASSRGTSGRAYSYNEQFF | TGTGCCAGCTCACGGGGGACTAGCGGGAGGGCGTACTCCTACAATGAGCAGTTCTTC
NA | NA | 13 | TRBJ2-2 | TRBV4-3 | CASSQDSTGELFF | TGCGCCAGCAGCCAAGATTCGACCGGGGAGCTGTTTTTT
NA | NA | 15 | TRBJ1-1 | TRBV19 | CASSGPGRVNTEAFF | TGTGCCAGCAGTGGACCGGGACGGGTGAACACTGAAGCTTTCTTT
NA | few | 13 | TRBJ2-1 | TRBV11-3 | CASSLAPLNEQFF | TGTGCCAGCAGCTTAGCCCCCCTGAATGAGCAGTTCTTC
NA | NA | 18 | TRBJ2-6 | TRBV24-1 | CATSDPTGGRSGANVLTF | TGTGCCACCAGTGATCCCACTGGTGGCCGGTCGGGGGCCAACGTCCTGACTTTC
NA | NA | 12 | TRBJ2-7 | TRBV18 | CASSPQGTEQYF | TGTGCCAGCTCACCACAAGGAACCGAGCAGTACTTC
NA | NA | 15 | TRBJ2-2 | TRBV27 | CACSLGAANTGELFF | TGTGCCTGCAGTTTAGGTGCGGCGAACACCGGGGAGCTGTTTTTT
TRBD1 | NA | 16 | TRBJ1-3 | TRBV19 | CASSLGTGSSGNTIYF | TGTGCCAGTAGTCTAGGGACAGGGTCTTCTGGAAACACCATATATTTT
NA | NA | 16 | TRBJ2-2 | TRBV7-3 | CASSLSRDLGSGELFF | TGTGCCAGCAGCTTGTCCAGGGACCTCGGGTCCGGGGAGCTGTTTTTT
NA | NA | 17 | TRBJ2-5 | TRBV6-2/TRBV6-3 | CASSSPLERASTETQYF | TGTGCCAGCAGTTCCCCCTTGGAGAGGGCTAGTACGGAGACCCAGTACTTC
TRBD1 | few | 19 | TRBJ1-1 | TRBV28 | CASRPFFTGGVKSNTEAFF | TGTGCCAGCAGACCCTTTTTTACAGGGGGCGTAAAATCTAACACTGAAGCTTTCTTT
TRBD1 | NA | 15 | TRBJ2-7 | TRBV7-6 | CASSLDRGSSYEQYF | TGTGCCAGCAGCTTAGACAGGGGAAGCTCCTACGAGCAGTACTTC
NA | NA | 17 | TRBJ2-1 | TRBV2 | CASSEALIFSGDNEQFF | TGTGCCAGCAGTGAAGCGCTTATCTTTTCCGGGGACAATGAGCAGTTCTTC
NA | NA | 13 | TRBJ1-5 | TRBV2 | CASTLHSKDPQHF | TGTGCCAGCACCCTACACTCCAAGGATCCCCAGCATTTT
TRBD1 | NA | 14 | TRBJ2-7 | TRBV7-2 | CASSPDRGWYEQYF | TGTGCCAGCAGCCCGGACAGGGGTTGGTACGAGCAGTACTTC
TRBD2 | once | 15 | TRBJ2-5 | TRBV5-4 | CASSPGGLAGETQYF | TGTGCCAGCAGCCCGGGGGGGCTAGCGGGAGAGACCCAGTACTTC
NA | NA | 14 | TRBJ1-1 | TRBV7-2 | CASSVGGLNTEAFF | TGTGCCAGCAGCGTTGGGGGCTTGAACACTGAAGCTTTCTTT
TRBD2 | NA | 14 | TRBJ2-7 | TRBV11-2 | CASSRLAGGYEQYF | TGTGCCAGCAGCAGACTAGCGGGGGGCTACGAGCAGTACTTC
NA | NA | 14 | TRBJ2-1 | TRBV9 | CASSVAQDSNEQFF | TGTGCCAGCAGCGTAGCTCAGGACTCGAATGAGCAGTTCTTC
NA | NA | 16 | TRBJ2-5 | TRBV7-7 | CASSPSTDWRKETQYF | TGTGCCAGCAGCCCGTCGACGGATTGGCGAAAGGAGACCCAGTACTTC
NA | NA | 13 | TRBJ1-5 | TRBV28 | CASSSDSNQPQHF | TGTGCCAGCAGCTCGGACAGCAATCAGCCCCAGCATTTT
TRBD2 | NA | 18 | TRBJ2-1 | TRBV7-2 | CASSSTSGGLSSYNEQFF | TGTGCCAGCAGCTCAACTAGCGGGGGTCTTTCATCTTACAATGAGCAGTTCTTC
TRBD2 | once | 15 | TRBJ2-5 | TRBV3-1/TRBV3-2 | CASSQVGGYQETQYF | TGTGCCAGCAGCCAAGTGGGGGGGTACCAAGAGACCCAGTACTTC
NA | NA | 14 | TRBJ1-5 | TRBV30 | CAWSGQAVSQPQHF | TGTGCCTGGAGTGGACAGGCGGTGAGTCAGCCCCAGCATTTT
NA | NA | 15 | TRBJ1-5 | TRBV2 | CASTKGTGGNQPQHF | TGTGCCAGCACGAAGGGGACCGGGGGCAATCAGCCCCAGCATTTT
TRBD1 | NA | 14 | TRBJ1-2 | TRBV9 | CASTVGQANYGYTF | TGTGCCAGCACCGTCGGACAGGCTAACTATGGCTACACCTTC
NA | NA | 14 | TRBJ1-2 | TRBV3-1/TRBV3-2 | CASSQDRDARGYTF | TGTGCCAGCAGCCAAGATAGGGACGCTCGGGGCTACACCTTC
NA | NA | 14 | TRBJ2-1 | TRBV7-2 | CASFPQPTYNEQFF | TGTGCCAGCTTTCCTCAACCTACCTACAATGAGCAGTTCTTC